The present T cell receptor (beta chain) was sequenced within a study of beta chain features in type 1 diabetes. Study-level background: The number of sorted cells examined across all samples was some 98,000,000. Study results and caveats: Type 1 diabetes patients had VDJ junctions that carried fewer insertions and more deletions.

The investigators reverse transcribed all of the isolated RNA, so they sequenced expressed TCRB transcripts. The table came from immunoSEQ multiplex PCR; TCRdb's copy has only in-frame clones and leaves some out. Of 360,000 or so clones listed, roughly a fifth are singletons. This clone has more than one count but fewer than ten. The target antigen is unknown. The CDR3 consists of 13 residues. Germline CDR1 SQVTM, CDR2 ANQGSEA. The clonotype comes from a woman aged 18-29 years in good health. Sample: naive CD4+ T cells from blood. The rearrangement links TRBV29-1 to TRBJ2-5; D may be TRBD1 (5 bases). The J call is in doubt because the DNA end fits TRBJ2-7 better. The CDR3 loop is CSVGRDSSYEQYF. The DNA of the CDR3 is TGCAGCGTTGGGAGAGACAGCTCCTACGAGCAGTACTTC.